A selection of T cell receptor beta chains follows, all from one sample in a study of blood T cell repertoires in COVID-19. The method was immunoSEQ multiplex PCR; TCRdb's version includes in-frame clones alone and lacks a portion of them. Of 300,000 or so clones in the sample, 89% were seen once. Input material: peripheral blood. These receptors were collected from a man aged 18 to 30 who had recovered from COVID-19. Each CDR3 is given without its conserved first and last residue.

12,TRBV5-4,TRBJ2-7,ASSFTGSSYEQY
13,TRBV25-1,TRBJ2-1,ASSPGQGAWNEQF
13,TRBV4-3,TRBJ2-5,ASSQDWAGGETQY
10,TRBV2,TRBJ2-7,ASSRQNYEQY
12,TRBV25-1,TRBJ1-4,ASRDRTTNEKLF
12,TRBV15,TRBJ1-2,ATSRARQGGGYT
13,TRBV5-4,TRBJ1-1,ASSYRGPLNTEAF
14,TRBV9,TRBJ2-6,ASSAQTRSGANVLT
11,TRBV7-9,TRBJ2-3,ASLRGGLDTQY
12,TRBV6-5,TRBJ2-3,ASSYLSSTDTQY
13,TRBV28,TRBJ1-1,ASNLNPGQGASAF
14,TRBV6-6,TRBJ2-7,ASSYPSGVSTYEQY
12,TRBV19,TRBJ1-1,ASSRTEINTEAF
12,TRBV6-2/TRBV6-3,TRBJ1-4,ASRRTGSNEKLF
11,TRBV29-1,TRBJ1-4,SVGFGLNEKLF
11,TRBV9,TRBJ2-7,ASSPTPSYEQY
13,TRBV15,TRBJ2-7,ATSRDFLASYEQY
10,TRBV7-8,TRBJ2-7,ASSLTFNEQY
13,TRBV27,TRBJ2-7,ASSSGLAVSYEQY
10,TRBV27,TRBJ2-7,ASSSTGTEQY
11,TRBV7-2,TRBJ2-5,ASKRDRQETQY
12,TRBV19,TRBJ2-5,ATQQGGYQETQY
14,TRBV20-1,TRBJ2-7,SASTGASGEDEQEY
21,TRBV10-3,TRBJ2-7,AISEFLRPSRTSVITQLDEQY
12,TRBV7-2,TRBJ1-1,ASSLGQGLGEAF
14,TRBV6-1,TRBJ1-4,ASSAPYRDRGEKLF
12,TRBV7-9,TRBJ1-3,ASSSPSGDSTIY
11,TRBV10-2,TRBJ2-7,ASSPGQLGEQY